The present T cell receptor (beta chain) was sequenced within a study of T cell repertoires in cytomegalovirus infection (dated by TCRdb to between 2017 and 2020). Looking at the study overall: Alongside well-studied HLA-B-restricted epitopes, the peptide stimulations were aimed at recently identified HLA-C-restricted CMV epitopes, whose presentation resists viral immunomodulation. Donor HLA type was relevant to the analysis, because carriage of CMV infection together with the matching HLA type was indicated by public TCR beta signatures. Results and caveats for the whole study, not just this receptor: Carriers of CMV infection plus the relevant HLA type were discriminated by the cumulative frequency of public TCR beta family members in the study cohort and in an independent approximately 360-donor cohort. The ex vivo response was dominated by HLA-C-restricted CMV-specific TCR beta clonotypes, which also provided the single most frequent clonotype in two of eight donors.

The CDR3 covers 16 residues, taking in both the cysteine and the phenylalanine. The CDR3 DNA has 48 bases and is translated from base 1. Taken from the germline V gene, the CDR1 and CDR2 loops are MNHEY and SVGEGT. The V end loses 0 bases and the J end loses 0 bases, and a stretch of 9 bases separates them. Concerning this clonotype: This receptor's antigen is unknown. There are no base qualities to consult, and no much larger clone falls within one base.

This specimen's treatment or condition label, per the study, means: in vitro stimulation with specific CMV peptide epitopes to enrich CMV-specific T cells. Sequencing instrument: Illumina HiSeq 1500. TCRdb applied fastp at Q25 and MiXCR to the public reads, then kept only in-frame beta chains. Every CDR3 protein is listed once, alongside the most common genes and DNA of its rows. This sample lists 150,000 or so distinct CDR3 sequences; about 22% were detected once. The ten largest make up more than 25% of the sample. The sample here was CD8+ T cells from cultured PBMCs, taken from culture after CMV antigen stimulation. This chain joins TRBV6-2 or TRBV6-3 to TRBJ1-5; no D gene call is confident. The receptor was isolated from a human donor in good health (CMV status not recorded). Some clones in this sample may be carry-over from other donors' samples. In nucleotide form, the sequence is TGTGCCAGCAGTTACTCGGGGAGTTATAGCAATCAGCCCCAGCATTTT. Translated, it gives CASSYSGSYSNQPQHF.